Shown below are 22 T cell receptor beta chains from a single sample sequenced in a study of blood T cell repertoires in COVID-19. The protocol was immunoSEQ multiplex PCR, while the TCRdb copy is restricted to in-frame clones and leaves out a portion. In the table there are some 100,000 clones, almost 90% of which are singletons. The sample comprised peripheral blood. The origin of the receptors is a human donor in a cohort sampled during active COVID-19.

This clone was counted only a few times. This rearrangement joins TRBV29-1 to TRBJ1-1; 9 bases map to TRBD1. CDR1 is SQVTM and CDR2 is ANQGSEA in the germline V gene. V was clipped by 7 bases and J by 1 base; unmatched bases: 4. This CDR3 is 13 amino acids long. In nucleotides, the CDR3 is TGCAGCGGATCGGACAGGGGGAACACTGAAGCTTTCTTT. Its translation: CSGSDRGNTEAFF.

The chain links TRBV15 to TRBJ2-5; TRBD2 matches at 7 bases. This CDR3 is built from 14 residues. After removal of 5 bases from V and 5 bases from J, the junction contained 8 bases not matched to a gene. Germline V lookup: CDR1 LNHNV, CDR2 YYDKDF (reference sequence). The CDR3 is CATSPRGGSETQYF. The CDR3 nucleotides read TGTGCCACCAGCCCGCGTGGCGGGAGCGAGACCCAGTACTTC. The full variable domain, its missing parts supplied by reference TRBV15 and TRBJ2-5, is DAMVIQNPRYQVTQFGKPVTLSCSQTLNHNVMYWYQQKSSQAPKLLFHYYDKDFNNEADTPDNFQSRRPNTSFCFLDIRSPGLGDTAMYLCATSPRGGSETQYFGPGTRLLVL.

V usage is TRBV4-3 and J usage is TRBJ2-3, with a tentative D call TRBD2 (6 bases). The CDR3 is made up of 16 amino acids. Trimming shortened V by 1 base and J by 2 bases, and 13 bases separated the two germline ends. Germline CDR1 and CDR2: LGHNA and YSLEER. The CDR3 sequence is CASSQAGTSLTDTQYF. In DNA, the CDR3 is TGCGCCAGCAGCCAAGCCGGGACTTCTCTCACAGATACGCAGTATTTT.

CDR3 sequence reads: CASSLGFEEGPEQYF. The CDR3 coding sequence is TGCGCCAGCAGCTTGGGCTTCGAGGAGGGCCCCGAGCAGTACTTC. V is TRBV5-1 and J is TRBJ2-7; a possible D gene is TRBD2 (6 bases). Germline V gene lookup returns CDR1 SGHRS and CDR2 YFSETQ. V lost 0 bases and J lost 6, with 16 bases in between. The CDR3 has 15 residues.

The CDR3 sequence is CASSLGGATYNEQFF. In DNA, the CDR3 is TGCGCCAGCAGCTTGGGCGGGGCCACCTACAATGAGCAGTTCTTC. This rearrangement joins TRBV5-1 to TRBJ2-1; perhaps TRBD2 as D (6 bases). Germline CDR1 reads SGHRS; CDR2 reads YFSETQ. The CDR3 totals 15 residues. Trimming took 0 bases from V and 2 from J, leaving 9 bases between them.

V usage is TRBV2 and J usage is TRBJ1-6; TRBD1 matches at 7 bases. The CDR3 extends over 17 amino acids. Trimming cost V 7 bases and J 7 bases; bases outside gene matches: 16. Per germline, CDR1 SNHLY and CDR2 FYNNEI. CDR3 in DNA: TGTGCCAGCACCCCCGCCCCACCCGGGACAGTCAATTCACCCCTCCACTTT. This codes for CASTPAPPGTVNSPLHF. Complete variable domain (other parts from reference TRBV2 and TRBJ1-6): EPEVTQTPSHQVTQMGQEVILRCVPISNHLYFYWYRQILGQKVEFLVSFYNNEISEKSEIFDDQFSVERPDGSNFTLKIRSTKLEDSAMYFCASTPAPPGTVNSPLHFGNGTRLTVT.

The chain links TRBV19 to TRBJ1-5; a possible D gene is TRBD1 (5 bases). The CDR3 contains 15 residues. V lost 4 bases to trimming and J lost 9 bases, with 19 bases between them. CDR1 LNHDA and CDR2 SQIVND come from the germline V gene (reference sequence). The CDR3 nucleotides are TGTGCCAGTAGTAGTGGGGGTGCGGCCGGGGGGCCCCAGCATTTT. Translating it yields CASSSGGAAGGPQHF.

This CDR3 is CASRPGTGGPGELFF. The CDR3 DNA follows: TGTGCCAGCAGGCCCGGGACAGGGGGCCCCGGGGAGCTGTTTTTT. V and J are TRBV7-2 and TRBJ2-2; 12 bases line up with TRBD1. V gave up 6 bases and J gave up 6 bases; unmatched junction bases: 5. The germline V gene has CDR1 SGHTA and CDR2 FQGNSA. This CDR3 has 15 residues.

This rearrangement joins TRBV19 to TRBJ1-2; no clear D. The CDR3 has 14 residues. The V gene lost 9 bases and the J gene lost 3 bases, with 17 bases spanning the gap. Germline CDR1 reads LNHDA; CDR2 reads SQIVND (reference sequence). The CDR3 loop is CASRSAGTDYGYTF. The CDR3 DNA reads TGTGCCAGCCGCTCGGCAGGAACCGACTATGGCTACACCTTC.

In its sample, this clone was seen once. DNA for the CDR3: TGTGCCAGTTCGACAGGTTCTACTGGAAACACCATATATTTT. Protein: CASSTGSTGNTIYF. The chain recombines TRBV19 with TRBJ1-3; D is perhaps TRBD1 (6 bases). V lost 8 bases to trimming and J lost 2 bases, with 13 bases between them. Germline values: CDR1 LNHDA, CDR2 SQIVND (reference sequence). The CDR3 contains 14 residues.

The chain combines TRBV6-1 with TRBJ1-1, with TRBD1 as a possible D gene (6 bases). The CDR3 covers 17 residues. Germline assignment: CDR1 MNHNS and CDR2 SASEGT. The ends were cut back, 2 bases at V and 4 bases at J, with 20 bases in the middle. The CDR3 loop reads CASSERGTAEQGTEAFF. The DNA of the CDR3 is TGTGCCAGCAGTGAAAGAGGGACCGCGGAACAGGGCACTGAAGCTTTCTTT.

The V and J genes are TRBV3-1 (or the pseudogene TRBV3-2) and TRBJ2-1; D might be TRBD2 (6 bases). V was pared by 2 bases and J by 5 bases, with 13 bases between. The germline V gene encodes CDR1 LGHDT and CDR2 YNNKEL (reference sequence). The CDR3 sequence is 15 residues long. The DNA of the CDR3 is TGTGCCAGCAGCCAATGGCTAGCGCAGAACAATGAGCAGTTCTTC. Its translation: CASSQWLAQNNEQFF.

The chain uses TRBV10-2 and TRBJ2-5, with TRBD1 matching over 11 bases. The CDR3 contains 14 residues. Losses at the gene ends were 4 bases for V and 5 bases for J; bases not matched to a gene: 3. Germline V CDR1 and CDR2: WSHSY, SAAADI. CDR3 sequence reads: CASSVGDRGETQYF. DNA for the CDR3: TGCGCCAGCAGTGTTGGGGACAGGGGGGAGACCCAGTACTTC.

The chain is built from TRBV7-9 and TRBJ2-7, with 10 bases identical to TRBD2. V was clipped by 5 bases and J by 1 base; unmatched bases: 5. From germline, CDR1 is SEHNR and CDR2 FQNEAQ (reference sequence). This CDR3 is 15 amino acids long. In DNA form, the CDR3 reads TGTGCCAGCAGCCACGGACTAGCGGCATCCTACGAGCAGTACTTC. Amino acids: CASSHGLAASYEQYF.

The rearrangement joins TRBV9 to TRBJ2-2; TRBD2 matches at 12 bases. Germline CDR1 SGDLS, CDR2 YYNGEE. Trimming took 0 bases from V and 0 from J; bases not matched to a gene: 6. The CDR3 has 19 amino acids. The DNA for the CDR3 is TGTGCCAGCAGCGTAGGATTCACTAGCGGGAGGCCGAACACCGGGGAGCTGTTTTTT. This gives the protein CASSVGFTSGRPNTGELFF. Full variable domain (missing parts from reference TRBV9 and TRBJ2-2): DSGVTQTPKHLITATGQRVTLRCSPRSGDLSVYWYQQSLDQGLQFLIQYYNGEERAKGNILERFSAQQFPDLHSELNLSSLELGDSALYFCASSVGFTSGRPNTGELFFGEGSRLTVL.

The chain combines TRBV3-1 (or the pseudogene TRBV3-2) with TRBJ2-5, with TRBD2 matching 9 bases. After removal of 1 base from V and 4 bases from J, the junction contained 4 bases not matched to a gene. The CDR3 spans 15 residues. Germline CDR1 is LGHDT and CDR2 is YNNKEL (reference sequence). CDR3 in amino acids: CASSQAREGRETQYF. The CDR3 DNA reads TGTGCCAGCAGCCAAGCGCGGGAGGGGCGAGAGACCCAGTACTTC.

The V and J genes are TRBV5-8 and TRBJ2-3; maybe TRBD1 (5 bases). Germline CDR1 and CDR2: SGHTS and YDEGEE. The CDR3 extends over 13 amino acids. V lost 0 bases and J 8 bases, leaving 10 bases between the germline ends. Here the CDR3 DNA reads TGTGCCAGCAGCTTGGACCCTCAGGGTACGCAGTATTTT. It is translated as CASSLDPQGTQYF.

The V and J genes are TRBV25-1 and TRBJ1-2; D unresolved. The germline V and J ends were trimmed by 3 bases and 4 bases, with 9 bases remaining between them. Looked up from germline, CDR1 is MGHDK and CDR2 is SYGVNS. The CDR3 has 13 amino acids. The CDR3 region is CASSDTGSYGYTF. Here the CDR3 DNA reads TGTGCCAGCAGTGACACGGGATCCTATGGCTACACCTTC.

V is TRBV19 and J is TRBJ2-4; D is unresolved. V was clipped by 6 bases and J by 0 bases, with 12 bases between them. Germline lookup yields CDR1 LNHDA and CDR2 SQIVND (reference sequence). This CDR3 is 15 amino acids long. CDR3 residues: CASRPGDIAKNIQYF. The CDR3, as DNA: TGTGCCAGTAGGCCCGGAGATATAGCCAAAAACATTCAGTACTTC.

The DNA for the CDR3 is TGTGCCAGCAGCTTGTCACAGACAGGAACTAATGAAAAACTGTTTTTT. It encodes CASSLSQTGTNEKLFF. The chain carries TRBV7-9 and TRBJ1-4; possible D gene TRBD1, 6 bases. V gave up 3 bases and J gave up 1 base, with 12 bases separating them. The CDR3 spans 16 residues. Germline V CDR1 and CDR2: SEHNR, FQNEAQ (reference sequence).

This clone came up a few times. The chain links TRBV7-9 to TRBJ2-7; no reliable D call. V was shortened by 5 bases and J by 0 bases, with 11 bases between the two germline ends. Germline V gene lookup returns CDR1 SEHNR and CDR2 FQNEAQ (reference sequence). CDR3 size: 14 residues. Written as DNA, the CDR3 is TGTGCCAGCAGCCAAAGAGAGAGCTCCTACGAGCAGTACTTC. It is translated as CASSQRESSYEQYF.

The CDR3 loop reads CASSIDPIQPQHF. The CDR3, as DNA: TGTGCCAGTAGTATAGACCCTATCCAGCCCCAGCATTTT. V is TRBV19 and J is TRBJ1-5; D gene unclear. Trimming stripped 0 bases from V and 7 bases from J, with 7 bases between. The CDR3 runs 13 residues. Per germline, CDR1 LNHDA and CDR2 SQIVND (reference sequence).